This T cell receptor beta chain is drawn from a study of technical replicates of blood from a handful of donors. Clones were sequenced by immunoSEQ multiplex PCR, and TCRdb holds only the in-frame ones, with some missing. The sample lists under 15,000 clones, over 70% occurring once. Germline V gene lookup returns CDR1 LGHNA and CDR2 YNFKEQ. This CDR3 spans 16 amino acids. V gave up 1 base and J gave up 7 bases; unmatched junction bases: 9. The sequenced sample was PBMCs. The V and J genes are TRBV4-2 and TRBJ2-7; 11 bases line up with TRBD2. The clonotype was recovered from a human donor in good health. This chain's CDR3 is CASSQVVAGGPGEQYF. DNA for the CDR3: TGTGCCAGCAGCCAAGTTGTAGCGGGAGGGCCGGGGGAGCAGTACTTC.